Listed here are 14 T cell receptor beta chains from one sample, sequenced in a study of blood T cell repertoires in COVID-19. The data were produced by immunoSEQ multiplex PCR, yet TCRdb's version contains in-frame clones alone and is incomplete. Of some 15,000 clones in the sample, about 87% were seen once. The sequenced material came from peripheral blood. These receptors originate from a human donor in a cohort sampled during active COVID-19.

This clone was seen more than once but under ten times. The V gene is TRBV5-1, the J gene TRBJ2-7, with TRBD1 matching 8 bases. Germline values: CDR1 SGHRS, CDR2 YFSETQ. Germline trimming cut 1 base from V and 5 bases from J; bases unmatched to any gene: 5. This CDR3 is 14 amino acids long. The CDR3 is CASSLMTGADEQYF. In DNA, the CDR3 is TGCGCCAGCAGCTTGATGACAGGGGCAGACGAGCAGTACTTC. The variable domain in full, completed from reference TRBV5-1 and TRBJ2-7, reads KAGVTQTPRYLIKTRGQQVTLSCSPISGHRSVSWYQQTPGQGLQFLFEYFSETQRNKGNFPGRFSGRQFSNSRSEMNVSTLELGDSALYLCASSLMTGADEQYFGPGTRLTVT.

This chain connects TRBV5-5 to TRBJ2-2; tentatively, D is TRBD1 (5 bases). This CDR3 is 15 amino acids long. Deletions cut 2 bases from V and 4 bases from J, with 12 bases between. Looked up from germline, CDR1 is SGHKS and CDR2 is YYEKEE (reference sequence). In DNA, the CDR3 is TGTGCCAGCAGCTTCAGGGTCCTCGGCACCGGGGAGCTGTTTTTT. It specifies CASSFRVLGTGELFF.

The chain is built from TRBV28 and TRBJ1-2, with D perhaps TRBD1 (5 bases). The V gene lost 0 bases and the J gene lost 3 bases, with 17 bases spanning the gap. Per germline, CDR1 MDHEN and CDR2 SYDVKM. The CDR3 extends over 17 amino acids. CDR3 region: CASSLWQGKVRDYGYTF. In DNA form, the CDR3 reads TGTGCCAGCAGTTTATGGCAGGGCAAAGTTAGGGACTATGGCTACACCTTC.

This rearrangement joins TRBV19 to TRBJ1-5; 8 positions match TRBD1. CDR1 and CDR2 (germline): LNHDA, SQIVND (reference sequence). The V gene end was trimmed by 5 bases and the J gene end by 5 bases; junction bases not matched to a gene: 2. CDR3 length: 13 residues. CDR3 coding DNA: TGTGCCAGTAGTGGACAGGGAGATCAGCCCCAGCATTTT. Translated: CASSGQGDQPQHF.

The V call is TRBV2, the J call TRBJ2-1, with 13 bases that match TRBD2. CDR1 and CDR2 from the germline V gene are SNHLY and FYNNEI. CDR3 length: 16 amino acids. V shed 4 bases and J 7 bases; nucleotides not matched to a gene: 7. The CDR3 sequence is CASSAGGLAGTNEQFF. Here the CDR3 DNA reads TGTGCCAGCAGTGCTGGGGGACTAGCGGGAACAAATGAGCAGTTCTTC.

V gene TRBV19 combines with J gene TRBJ2-3; D gene unclear. The CDR3 covers 15 residues. Germline V CDR1 and CDR2: LNHDA, SQIVND (reference sequence). V was shortened by 2 bases and J by 4 bases, with 13 bases between the two germline ends. The CDR3 nucleotides read TGTGCCAGTAGTATAAAACAACAGTCGGCAGATACGCAGTATTTT. Translating it yields CASSIKQQSADTQYF.

The rearrangement joins TRBV29-1 to TRBJ1-2; 7 bases are shared with TRBD1. V lost 7 bases, J lost 2 bases, and 7 bases stayed unmatched. The germline V gene has CDR1 SQVTM and CDR2 ANQGSEA. The CDR3 contains 13 residues. CDR3 bases: TGCAGCGGCGGGGCAGGGGGGAACTATGGCTACACCTTC. It translates to CSGGAGGNYGYTF. The full variable domain, with the rest looked up from reference TRBV29-1 and TRBJ1-2, is SAVISQKPSRDICQRGTSLTIQCQVDSQVTMMFWYRQQPGQSLTLIATANQGSEATYESGFVIDKFPISRPNLTFSTLTVSNMSPEDSSIYLCSGGAGGNYGYTFGSGTRLTVV.

In DNA, the CDR3 is TGTGCCAGCAGTCCCTCCCCGGGTCTTGCCTACGAGCAGTACTTC. Translating it yields CASSPSPGLAYEQYF. The rearrangement joins TRBV27 to TRBJ2-7; D not certain. Germline CDR1 reads MNHEY; CDR2 reads SMNVEV (reference sequence). CDR3 size: 15 residues. The germline V and J ends were trimmed by 5 bases and 2 bases, with 16 bases remaining between them.

The CDR3 loop is CASSDAGPNSPLHF. The CDR3 DNA reads as TGTGCCAGCAGTGACGCAGGTCCGAATTCACCCCTCCACTTT. The chain uses TRBV6-4 and TRBJ1-6; D not certain. CDR1 MRHNA and CDR2 SNTAGT come from the germline V gene. Trimming removed 2 bases from V and 7 bases from J, with 9 bases in between. The CDR3 spans 14 residues.

DNA of the CDR3: TGCAGCGTTGATTCGGCAGGGGGCGACTATGGCTACACCTTC. Protein: CSVDSAGGDYGYTF. The V call is TRBV29-1, the J call TRBJ1-2; 8 bases fit TRBD1. The V and J ends lost 3 bases and 3 bases, in that order; junction bases with no gene match: 6. CDR3 size: 14 residues. Germline V CDR1 and CDR2: SQVTM, ANQGSEA.

This chain links TRBV11-3 with TRBJ2-3; a possible D gene is TRBD2 (5 bases). This CDR3 is 14 amino acids long. Trimming pared 7 bases from V and 4 bases from J, leaving 15 bases between. Looked up from germline, CDR1 is SGHNT and CDR2 is YENEEA. In nucleotides, the CDR3 is TGTGCCAGCACCTCCAGCGGAGCCCCAGATACGCAGTATTTT. Translated, it gives CASTSSGAPDTQYF.

V and J are TRBV6-1 and TRBJ1-1; 9 nucleotides agree with TRBD1. The CDR3 has 14 amino acids. Germline CDR1 is MNHNS and CDR2 is SASEGT. V lost 3 bases, J lost 4 bases, and 3 bases stayed unmatched. The CDR3 nucleotides read TGTGCCAGCAGTGAGGACAGGGGAGTCACTGAAGCTTTCTTT. Its translation is CASSEDRGVTEAFF.

V usage is TRBV5-1 and J usage is TRBJ2-3, with D possibly matching TRBD1 (5 bases). The germline V and J ends were trimmed by 0 bases and 3 bases, with 11 bases remaining between them. Germline loops: CDR1 SGHRS, CDR2 YFSETQ. The CDR3 contains 15 residues. CDR3 sequence reads: CASSLEGIRTDTQYF. CDR3 sequence (DNA): TGCGCCAGCAGCTTGGAGGGGATTCGGACAGATACGCAGTATTTT.

This clone was seen a single time. The rearrangement joins TRBV21-1 to TRBJ2-1; the table's D call of TRBD1 was not tested on the DNA. TRBV21-1 corresponds to a pseudogene. The CDR3 sequence is 16 residues long. As DNA, the CDR3 is TGTGCCAGCAGCCTTCCGACCAGGGGCCCCTACAATGAGCAGTTCTTC. Amino acid sequence: CASSLPTRGPYNEQFF.